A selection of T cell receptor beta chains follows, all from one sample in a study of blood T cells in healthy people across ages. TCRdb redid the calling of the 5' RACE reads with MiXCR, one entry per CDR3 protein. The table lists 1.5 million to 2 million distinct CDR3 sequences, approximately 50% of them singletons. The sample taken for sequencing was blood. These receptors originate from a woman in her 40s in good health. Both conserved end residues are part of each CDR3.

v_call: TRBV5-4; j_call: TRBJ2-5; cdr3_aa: CAGQTTRGGTSETQYF
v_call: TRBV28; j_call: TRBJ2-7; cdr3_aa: CASSHSFGSYEQYF
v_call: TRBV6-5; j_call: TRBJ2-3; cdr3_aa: CASSSVGGATDTQYF
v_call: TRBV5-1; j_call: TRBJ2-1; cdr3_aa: CASSLTSGGRDEQFF
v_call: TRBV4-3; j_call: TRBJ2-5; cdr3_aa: CASSPGPLQGTQYF
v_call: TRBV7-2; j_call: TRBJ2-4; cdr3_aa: CASSIRSVQINIQYF
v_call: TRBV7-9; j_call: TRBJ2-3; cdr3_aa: CPSSPSLMPTDTQYF
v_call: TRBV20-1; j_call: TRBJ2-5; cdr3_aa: CSAPLAGETQYF
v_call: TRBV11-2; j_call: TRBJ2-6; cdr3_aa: CASSLWGQGRSGANVLTF
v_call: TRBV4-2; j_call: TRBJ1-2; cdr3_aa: CASGPRRGIIDYGYTF
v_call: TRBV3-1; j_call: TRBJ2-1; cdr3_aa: CASSSGLAGVLREQFF
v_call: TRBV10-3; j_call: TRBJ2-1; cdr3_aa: CAISDLLRTGGNNEQFF
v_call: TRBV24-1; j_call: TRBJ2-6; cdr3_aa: CATSDPSTSGANVLTF
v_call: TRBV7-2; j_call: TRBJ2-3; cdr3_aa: CASGGPNTDTQYF
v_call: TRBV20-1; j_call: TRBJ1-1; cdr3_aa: CSARVLAGGQTFF
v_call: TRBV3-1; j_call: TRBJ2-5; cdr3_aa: CASSHSIAYQETQYF
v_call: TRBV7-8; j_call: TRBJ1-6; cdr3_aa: CASSLIRRHDYNSPLHF
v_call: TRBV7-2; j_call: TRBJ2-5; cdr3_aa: CASSRAGQVGDEYF
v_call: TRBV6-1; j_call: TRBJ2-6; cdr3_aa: CASSEFHGGSGANVLTF
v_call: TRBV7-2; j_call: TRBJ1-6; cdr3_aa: CASSLTQDRGSPLHF
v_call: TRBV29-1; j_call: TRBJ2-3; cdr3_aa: CSVVRDSVHFVDTQYF
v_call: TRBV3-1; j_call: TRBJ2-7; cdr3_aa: CASRRSGTGLSYEQYF
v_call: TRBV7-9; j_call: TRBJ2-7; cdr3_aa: CASSKGAEQYF
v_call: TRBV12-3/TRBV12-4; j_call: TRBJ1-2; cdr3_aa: CASRGLNYGYTF
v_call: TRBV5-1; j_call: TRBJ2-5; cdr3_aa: CASSLAGTSGGEETQYF
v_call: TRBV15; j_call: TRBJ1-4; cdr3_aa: CATSRDNSPEKLFF
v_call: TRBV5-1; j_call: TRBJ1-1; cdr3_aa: CASSPGEATNTEAFF
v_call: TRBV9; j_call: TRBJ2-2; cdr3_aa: CASSVEPAGVTGELFF
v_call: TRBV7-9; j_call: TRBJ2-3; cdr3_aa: CASSLQIRADTQYF
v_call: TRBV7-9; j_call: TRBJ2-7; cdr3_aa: CASSPRGDVEQYF
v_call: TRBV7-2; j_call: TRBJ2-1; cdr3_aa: CATTPQESSYNEQFF
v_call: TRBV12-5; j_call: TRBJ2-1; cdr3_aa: CASGIGTPLRNEQFF
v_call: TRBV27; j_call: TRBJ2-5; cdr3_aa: CASSHTSQTQETQYF
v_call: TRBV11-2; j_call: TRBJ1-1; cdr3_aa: CASSLGGVTEAFF
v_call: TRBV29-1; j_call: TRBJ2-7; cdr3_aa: CSGGDSHEQYF
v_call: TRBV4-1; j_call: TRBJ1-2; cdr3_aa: CASSQESGVGSYGYTF
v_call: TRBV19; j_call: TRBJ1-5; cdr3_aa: CAGSIPSAQPQHF
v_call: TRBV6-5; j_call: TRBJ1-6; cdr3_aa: CASTRSGANYNSPLHF
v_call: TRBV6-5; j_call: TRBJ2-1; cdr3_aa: CASSSRSTENEQFF
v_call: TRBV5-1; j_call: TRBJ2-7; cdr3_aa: CVSSTGGHEQYF
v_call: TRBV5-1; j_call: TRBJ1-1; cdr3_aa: CASSSGAVNTEAFF
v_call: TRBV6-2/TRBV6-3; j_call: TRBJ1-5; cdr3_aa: CASSYPFNQPQHF
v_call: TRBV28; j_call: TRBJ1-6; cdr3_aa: CAISPGTAYSSYNSPLHF
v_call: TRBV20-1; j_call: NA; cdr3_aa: CSARDRYGYYEQYF
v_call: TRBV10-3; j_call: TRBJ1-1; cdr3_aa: CAISERDGSNTEAFF
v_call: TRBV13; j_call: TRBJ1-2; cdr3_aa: CASSLVAAAGYAGGYTF
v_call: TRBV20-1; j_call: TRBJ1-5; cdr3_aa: CSARLGRVGQPQHF
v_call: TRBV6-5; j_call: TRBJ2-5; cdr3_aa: CASSSPLKETQYF
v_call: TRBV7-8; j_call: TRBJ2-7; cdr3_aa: CASSFGGTSGGTTYEQYF
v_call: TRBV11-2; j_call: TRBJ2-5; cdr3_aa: CASSFVTGGVETQYF
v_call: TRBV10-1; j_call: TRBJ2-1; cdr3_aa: CASSEPSRGMNEQFF
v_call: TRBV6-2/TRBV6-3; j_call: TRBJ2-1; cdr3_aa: CASSTGYPYNEQFF
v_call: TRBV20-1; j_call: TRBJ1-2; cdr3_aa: CSARATGTAYYGYTF
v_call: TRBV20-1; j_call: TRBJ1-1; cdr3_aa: CSATFTTEAFF
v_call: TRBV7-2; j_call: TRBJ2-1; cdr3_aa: CASSRRLAGVSSYDEQFF
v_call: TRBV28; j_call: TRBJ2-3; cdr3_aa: CASLDPPSTDTQYF
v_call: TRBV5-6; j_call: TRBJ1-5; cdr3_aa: CASSLRRWGNQPQHF
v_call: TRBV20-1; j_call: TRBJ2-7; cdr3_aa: CSARLAGINEQYF
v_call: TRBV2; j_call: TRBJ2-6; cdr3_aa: CASSVVRGVAGANVLTF
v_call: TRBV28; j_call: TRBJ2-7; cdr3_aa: CATRESGNPSYEQYF